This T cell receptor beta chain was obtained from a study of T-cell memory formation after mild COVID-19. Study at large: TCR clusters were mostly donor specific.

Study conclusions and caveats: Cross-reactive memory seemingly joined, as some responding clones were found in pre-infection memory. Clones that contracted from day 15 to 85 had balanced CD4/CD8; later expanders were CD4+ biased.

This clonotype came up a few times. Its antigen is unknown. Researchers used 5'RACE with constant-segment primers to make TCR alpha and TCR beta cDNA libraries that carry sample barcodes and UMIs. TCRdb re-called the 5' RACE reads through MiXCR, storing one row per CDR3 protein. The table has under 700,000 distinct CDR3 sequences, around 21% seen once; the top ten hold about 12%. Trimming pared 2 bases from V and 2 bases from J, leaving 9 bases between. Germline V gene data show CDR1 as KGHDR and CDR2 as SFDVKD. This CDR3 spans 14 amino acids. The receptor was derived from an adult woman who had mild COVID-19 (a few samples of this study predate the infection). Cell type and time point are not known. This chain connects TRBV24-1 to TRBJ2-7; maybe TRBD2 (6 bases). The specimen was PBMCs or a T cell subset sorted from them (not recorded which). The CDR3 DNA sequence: TGTGCCACCAGTGATTCGGCGGGGACCTACGAGCAGTACTTC. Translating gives CATSDSAGTYEQYF.